The 32 T cell receptor beta chains presented below share a single source sample, sequenced in a study of shared clonotypes between healthy human individuals. Selected positively for CCR7 and CD45RO-negative, naive CD8 cells excluded terminally differentiated effector memory CD45RA+ cells. TCRdb keeps only in-frame clones here, not all; method: immunoSEQ multiplex PCR. The sample contains nearly 2 million clones, about 95% of which appear only once. The sequenced sample consisted of naive CD8+ T cells sorted from blood. The receptors stem from a man aged 18 to 29 in good health.

This chain's CDR3 is CASSLVEEQYF. DNA of the CDR3: TGTGCCAGCAGCTTAGTTGAGGAGCAGTACTTC. The chain links TRBV11-2 to TRBJ2-7; D gene unclear. The CDR3 extends over 11 amino acids. V was shortened by 1 base and J by 7 bases, with 5 bases between the two germline ends. Germline lookup yields CDR1 SGHAT and CDR2 FQNNGV.

This chain uses TRBV19 with TRBJ2-7; D gene ambiguous. Germline values: CDR1 LNHDA, CDR2 SQIVND (reference sequence). V dropped 6 bases and J dropped 5 bases, with 20 bases sitting between them. The CDR3 runs 15 residues. This CDR3 is CASSPEWGWADEQYF. The DNA of the CDR3 is TGTGCCAGTAGCCCGGAGTGGGGATGGGCCGACGAGCAGTACTTC.

V gene TRBV7-3 combines with J gene TRBJ1-1; no definite D call. Deletions cut 1 base from V and 4 bases from J, with 7 bases between. The CDR3 is 13 residues long. Per germline, CDR1 SGHTA and CDR2 FQGTGA. This CDR3 reads CASSLRLGTEAFF. In nucleotides, the CDR3 is TGTGCCAGCAGCTTAAGGCTGGGCACTGAAGCTTTCTTT.

On this clone: Distinct nucleotide sequences in the sample also encode this CDR3. This rearrangement joins TRBV7-9 to TRBJ2-2; weak D call: TRBD1 (5 bases). This CDR3 is built from 15 residues. V was cut by 2 bases and J by 0 bases, with 7 bases left in between. CDR1 is SEHNR and CDR2 is FQNEAQ in the germline V gene (reference sequence). CDR3 in amino acids: CASSLLTANTGELFF. The CDR3 nucleotides read TGTGCCAGCAGCTTACTGACAGCGAACACCGGGGAGCTGTTTTTT.

This clone appeared once. The rearrangement joins TRBV27 to TRBJ2-2; 10 nucleotides agree with TRBD1. V lost 8 bases, J lost 7 bases, and 10 bases stayed unmatched. CDR3 length: 15 amino acids. The germline V gene has CDR1 MNHEY and CDR2 SMNVEV (reference sequence). For the CDR3, the DNA is TGTGCCAGCGGGCAGACAGGGGGCTCGAACGGGGAGCTGTTTTTT. Amino acids: CASGQTGGSNGELFF.

The V gene is TRBV5-6, the J gene TRBJ2-7; D possibly corresponds to TRBD2 (5 bases). Germline CDR1 and CDR2: SGHDT and YYEEEE. The CDR3 contains 15 residues. Trimming cost V 2 bases and J 4 bases, with 16 bases left between them. The CDR3 is CASSFGLGAGYEQYF. CDR3 nucleotides: TGTGCCAGCAGCTTTGGACTGGGCGCCGGGTACGAGCAGTACTTC.

The chain has TRBV30 and TRBJ2-7; D is ambiguous. The V end lost 5 bases, the J end lost 0 bases, and 23 bases lay between the germline ends. From germline, CDR1 is GTSNPN and CDR2 SVGIG (reference sequence). This CDR3 spans 17 amino acids. CDR3 in amino acids: CAWVKYPIVGSSYEQYF. CDR3 DNA sequence: TGTGCCTGGGTCAAATACCCCATCGTTGGCAGCTCCTACGAGCAGTACTTC.

This sequence joins TRBV5-4 and TRBJ2-7; TRBD1 matches 9 bases. Germline V gene sequence: CDR1 SGHNT, CDR2 YYREEE (reference sequence). The CDR3 contains 15 residues. Germline trimming cut 1 base from V and 2 bases from J; bases unmatched to any gene: 4. CDR3 nucleotides: TGTGCCAGCAGCTTGATAACAGGGGGCCCCTACGAGCAGTACTTC. Residues: CASSLITGGPYEQYF.

On this clone: Other nucleotide sequences from this sample produce the same CDR3. This sequence joins TRBV7-6 and TRBJ2-2; D gene unclear. Germline lookup yields CDR1 SGHVS and CDR2 FNYEAQ. This CDR3 comprises 11 residues. Trimming pared 2 bases from V and 5 bases from J, leaving 0 bases between. CDR3 nucleotides: TGTGCCAGCAGCTTAACCGGGGAGCTGTTTTTT. Translated: CASSLTGELFF.

The chain has TRBV30 and TRBJ2-3; D remains unclear. The CDR3 extends over 14 amino acids. Germline CDR1 and CDR2: GTSNPN and SVGIG (reference sequence). Trimming left V 4 bases short and J 2 bases short, with 13 bases between. CDR3 coding DNA: TGTGCCTGGACGGCCCTGTCCTCCACAGATACGCAGTATTTT. Protein product: CAWTALSSTDTQYF.

This chain links TRBV27 with TRBJ2-7; D call uncertain. The CDR3 runs 14 residues. Germline CDR1 and CDR2: MNHEY and SMNVEV (reference sequence). The ends were cut back, 0 bases at V and 2 bases at J, with 8 bases in the middle. The CDR3 loop is CASSLSGNAYEQYF. The CDR3 DNA is TGTGCCAGCAGTTTATCTGGTAATGCCTACGAGCAGTACTTC.

The chain is built from TRBV13 and TRBJ1-4, with a weak D call TRBD1 (5 bases). This CDR3 is built from 15 residues. Trimming left V 5 bases short and J 5 bases short, with 15 bases between. Germline CDR1 is PRHDT and CDR2 is FYEKMQ (reference sequence). CDR3 loop: CASSATGTGNEKLFF. The CDR3 DNA reads as TGTGCCAGCAGCGCCACCGGGACGGGAAATGAAAAACTGTTTTTT.

Only a few counts were recorded for this clone. The V and J genes are TRBV9 and TRBJ1-2, with D unclear. The V end lost 7 bases, the J end lost 5 bases, and 9 bases lay between the germline ends. The CDR3 is 11 amino acids. Germline V gives CDR1 SGDLS, CDR2 YYNGEE. The CDR3 DNA reads as TGTGCCAGCGGGAACGGGTATGGCTACACCTTC. Translating gives CASGNGYGYTF.

This chain uses TRBV6-5 with TRBJ2-5; perhaps D is TRBD1 or TRBD2 (5 bases each). The J call may be wrong; the DNA end is better matched by TRBJ2-7. Per germline, CDR1 MNHEY and CDR2 SVGAGI. This CDR3 is 14 amino acids long. CDR3 coding DNA: TGTGCCACCAGAGTCGGGGCCAACTCCTACGAGCAGTACTTC. Translation gives CATRVGANSYEQYF.

The J gene is TRBJ2-1, the V gene TRBV11-2; 10 bases are a match to TRBD2. The J segment lost 4 bases and the V segment lost 0 bases, leaving 6 bases of the junction unmatched. This CDR3 is built from 17 residues. Germline CDR1 is SGHAT and CDR2 is FQNNGV. The CDR3 protein is CASSLEPSGGQYNEQFF. The CDR3 bases are TGTGCCAGCAGCTTAGAGCCTAGCGGGGGACAGTACAATGAGCAGTTCTTC.

This clone was counted once. The chain is built from TRBV12-5 and TRBJ2-2; D may be TRBD2 (5 bases). V lost 0 bases, J lost 5 bases, and 7 bases lay in between. There are 14 residues in the CDR3. CDR1 is LGHNT, CDR2 FRNRAP, per germline. The CDR3 DNA is TGTGCTAGTGGTTTGGTACTAGAGACCGGGGAGCTGTTTTTT. Translation: CASGLVLETGELFF.

Of note for this clone: Other nucleotide sequences in the sample specify the same CDR3. This sequence joins TRBV19 and TRBJ2-7; D is tentatively TRBD1 or TRBD2 (5 bases each). In germline, CDR1 is LNHDA, CDR2 SQIVND (reference sequence). CDR3 size: 13 residues. The V gene lost 6 bases and the J gene lost 2 bases, with 11 bases spanning the gap. The CDR3 is CASSPGPTYEQYF. CDR3 nucleotide sequence: TGTGCCAGTAGCCCGGGACCCACCTACGAGCAGTACTTC.

The genes are TRBV5-4 and TRBJ2-7, with a possible D match to TRBD2 (6 bases). The ends were cut back, 0 bases at V and 1 base at J, with 11 bases in the middle. Germline V gene lookup returns CDR1 SGHNT and CDR2 YYREEE (reference sequence). This CDR3 has 15 residues. This CDR3 reads CASSLGAGISYEQYF. CDR3 nucleotides: TGTGCCAGCAGCTTGGGCGCGGGGATTTCCTACGAGCAGTACTTC.

The chain combines TRBV10-3 with TRBJ1-2, with D maybe TRBD1 (5 bases). The germline V gene encodes CDR1 ENHRY and CDR2 SYGVKD. CDR3 length: 16 amino acids. V lost 4 bases to trimming and J lost 4 bases, with 19 bases between them. The CDR3 sequence: CAISAGGTGDSYGYTF. Here the CDR3 DNA reads TGTGCCATCAGTGCCGGGGGAACAGGCGACTCCTATGGCTACACCTTC.

V gene TRBV10-3 combines with J gene TRBJ2-1; 8 nucleotides match TRBD1. This CDR3 region has 15 residues. V was pared by 5 bases and J by 7 bases, with 10 bases of the junction left unmatched. From germline, CDR1 is ENHRY and CDR2 SYGVKD. CDR3 nucleotides: TGTGCCATCAGTCACCAGGACAGGGAAGGAAATGAGCAGTTCTTC. This codes for CAISHQDREGNEQFF.

The chain is built from TRBV4-1 and TRBJ1-2; the D is unclear. The V gene's germline CDR1 is MGHRA and CDR2 YSYEKL. CDR3 length: 15 amino acids. Trimming took off 4 bases at V and 2 bases at J, with 14 bases between the two ends. The CDR3 DNA is TGCGCCAGCAGCCCGGACGGGTTTTCGAACTATGGCTACACCTTC. This gives the protein CASSPDGFSNYGYTF.

The J gene is TRBJ2-5, the V gene TRBV4-2; 13 bases match TRBD2. The CDR3 covers 17 residues. CDR1 is LGHNA, CDR2 YNFKEQ, per germline. V dropped 0 bases and J dropped 7; count of bases not matched to a gene: 8. This chain's CDR3 is CASSQDGLAGESGTQYF. The CDR3 nucleotides read TGTGCCAGCAGCCAAGATGGACTAGCGGGGGAGTCGGGGACCCAGTACTTC.

The chain's CDR3 is CASSLVPGQGVSTDTQYF. The DNA for the CDR3 is TGTGCCAGCAGCTTAGTACCGGGACAGGGGGTGAGCACAGATACGCAGTATTTT. J is TRBJ2-3 and V is TRBV7-9, with TRBD1 matching 11 bases. This CDR3 contains 18 residues. Germline lookup yields CDR1 SEHNR and CDR2 FQNEAQ (reference sequence). V dropped 1 base and J dropped 0; count of bases not matched to a gene: 6. The full variable domain, with the rest looked up from reference TRBV7-9 and TRBJ2-3, is DTGVSQNPRHKITKRGQNVTFRCDPISEHNRLYWYRQTLGQGPEFLTYFQNEAQLEKSRLLSDRFSAERPKGSFSTLEIQRTEQGDSAMYLCASSLVPGQGVSTDTQYFGPGTRLTVL.

The CDR3 DNA follows: TGTGCCAGCAGTTTCGGACAGGGGACCTACAATGAGCAGTTCTTC. Protein product: CASSFGQGTYNEQFF. The V gene is TRBV27, the J gene TRBJ2-1, with 9 bases fitting TRBD1. The CDR3 loop spans 15 amino acids. Per the germline V gene, CDR1 is MNHEY and CDR2 is SMNVEV (reference sequence). The V gene end was trimmed by 3 bases and the J gene end by 2 bases; junction bases not matched to a gene: 2.

The rearrangement joins TRBV27 to TRBJ2-1; TRBD2 is a possible D gene (6 bases). Germline-derived CDR1 and CDR2 are MNHEY and SMNVEV (reference sequence). V shed 0 bases and J shed 6 bases, with 15 bases lying between them. The CDR3 has 16 residues. CDR3 DNA sequence: TGTGCCAGCAGTTTATCGGCGGGAACGAGTCTCAATGAGCAGTTCTTC. Protein: CASSLSAGTSLNEQFF.

This chain joins TRBV5-1 and TRBJ2-7, with 7 bases lining up with TRBD2. The germline V gene encodes CDR1 SGHRS and CDR2 YFSETQ. The CDR3 length is 16 residues. V gave up 0 bases and J gave up 2 bases; unmatched junction bases: 8. Written as DNA, the CDR3 is TGCGCCAGCAGCTTGGACGGCGGGGGATTCCCCTACGAGCAGTACTTC. It specifies CASSLDGGGFPYEQYF.

This chain connects TRBV6-5 to TRBJ2-1; D is possibly TRBD1 (6 bases). The length of the CDR3 is 13 residues. Trimming took off 2 bases at V and 9 bases at J, with 11 bases between the two ends. Looked up from germline, CDR1 is MNHEY and CDR2 is SVGAGI. The CDR3 region is CASSYVGAGEQFF. CDR3 bases: TGTGCCAGCAGTTACGTGGGGGCCGGTGAGCAGTTCTTC.

This rearrangement joins TRBV7-9 to TRBJ1-5; 7 nucleotides align to TRBD1. Germline CDR1 is SEHNR and CDR2 is FQNEAQ (reference sequence). The CDR3 consists of 14 residues. Trimming took 5 bases from V and 3 from J; bases not matched to a gene: 4. The CDR3 protein is CASSRTGDNQPQHF. In nucleotides, the CDR3 is TGTGCCAGCAGCCGAACAGGGGACAATCAGCCCCAGCATTTT.

The V call is TRBV6-5, the J call TRBJ1-3, with D possibly matching TRBD1 (5 bases). Trimming left V 4 bases short and J 0 bases short, with 13 bases between. Germline V gene data show CDR1 as MNHEY and CDR2 as SVGAGI. This CDR3 has 16 amino acids. The CDR3 is CASSWDPKSSGNTIYF. Here the CDR3 DNA reads TGTGCCAGCAGTTGGGACCCGAAGAGCTCTGGAAACACCATATATTTT.

The chain joins TRBV6-1 to TRBJ2-7; tentatively, D is TRBD2 (6 bases). The CDR3 spans 13 residues. V lost 6 bases and J lost 2, with 11 bases in between. Germline CDR1 reads MNHNS; CDR2 reads SASEGT. CDR3 nucleotide sequence: TGTGCCAGCAGCCAGCGGGCTCCCTACGAGCAGTACTTC. It is translated as CASSQRAPYEQYF.

The genes are TRBV6-1 and TRBJ1-4; 7 nucleotides agree with TRBD1. CDR3 length equals 13 residues. Germline CDR1 is MNHNS and CDR2 is SASEGT. J gave up 5 bases and V 10 bases, and 7 bases lay outside the gene matches. DNA for the CDR3: TGTGCCACCGGGACAGTTGGAAATGAAAAACTGTTTTTT. Protein: CATGTVGNEKLFF.

The chain links TRBV30 to TRBJ2-2; 9 bases line up with TRBD1. Germline V CDR1 and CDR2: GTSNPN, SVGIG (reference sequence). This CDR3 is built from 15 residues. Unmatched junction bases numbered 4, after V lost 3 bases and J lost 2 bases. Here the CDR3 DNA reads TGTGCCTGGAGGGGGGACAGGGTCAACACCGGGGAGCTGTTTTTT. Its protein is CAWRGDRVNTGELFF.